Presented here are 13 T cell receptor beta chains from one specimen sequenced in a study of response to subunit inactivated influenza vaccine. MiXCR, applied by TCRdb to the RT-PCR reads, yields one record per CDR3 protein. The sample lists approximately 680,000 distinct CDR3 sequences, 15% to 18% occurring once. The sample in question was PBMCs from blood, obtained 11 to 12 days after vaccination. These receptors were collected from a man aged 50-60 years who received an inactivated influenza vaccine.

This clonotype was seen more than once but under ten times. V and J are TRBV20-1 and TRBJ2-1; no firm D call. CDR1 is DFQATT, CDR2 SNEGSKA, per germline (reference sequence). CDR3 length equals 10 residues. The V and J ends lost 5 bases and 5 bases respectively, with 4 bases between them. This chain's CDR3 is CSAFNNEQFF. CDR3 DNA sequence: TGCAGTGCTTTTAACAATGAGCAGTTCTTC.

This clonotype was recorded a few times. The chain joins TRBV20-1 to TRBJ2-1, with D possibly TRBD2 on 6 matching bases. The CDR3 is made up of 13 amino acids. The ends were cut back, 7 bases at V and 3 bases at J, with 13 bases in the middle. Germline CDR1 reads DFQATT; CDR2 reads SNEGSKA (reference sequence). In DNA, the CDR3 is TGCAGTGGGGGTACTAGCAGCTACAATGAGCAGTTCTTC. This sequence encodes CSGGTSSYNEQFF.

This chain uses TRBV6-5 with TRBJ2-7; no definite D call. Germline V gives CDR1 MNHEY, CDR2 SVGAGI. This CDR3 has 15 amino acids. Trimming removed 6 bases at V and 2 bases at J, with 17 bases between. This CDR3 reads CASSLVANFAYEQYF. CDR3 nucleotides: TGTGCCAGCAGCTTAGTGGCAAACTTCGCCTACGAGCAGTACTTC.

The V and J genes are TRBV5-1 and TRBJ2-7, with 8 bases aligning to TRBD1. The J segment lost 7 bases and the V segment lost 3 bases, leaving 9 bases of the junction unmatched. CDR1 is SGHRS and CDR2 is YFSETQ in the germline V gene. The length of the CDR3 is 14 residues. Written as DNA, the CDR3 is TGCGCCAGCAGCTCCTGGGACAGGAGGATGGAGCAGTACTTC. It specifies CASSSWDRRMEQYF.

The V and J genes are TRBV10-2 and TRBJ2-7; 11 nucleotides align to TRBD2. V lost 8 bases and J lost 3; bases outside the gene matches: 6. The CDR3 is made up of 14 amino acids. The germline gives CDR1 WSHSY, CDR2 SAAADI. CDR3 in DNA: TGCGCCAGCTCTACTAGCGGGGGTCGCTACGAGCAGTACTTC. Its translation: CASSTSGGRYEQYF.

The J gene is TRBJ1-3, the V gene TRBV11-2, with D tentatively TRBD1 (5 bases). Germline V gene data show CDR1 as SGHAT and CDR2 as FQNNGV. The ends were cut back, 4 bases at V and 3 bases at J, with 19 bases in the middle. The CDR3 consists of 17 residues. The DNA for the CDR3 is TGTGCCAGCAGCTCCTTGGTGGGGCAGGCCCTTGGAAACACCATATATTTT. It yields the protein CASSSLVGQALGNTIYF.

This clonotype was counted only a few times. The V gene is TRBV6-2 or TRBV6-3, the J gene TRBJ2-2, with TRBD2 identical over 13 bases. The CDR3 covers 18 residues. Trimming took 8 bases from V and 4 from J; bases not matched to a gene: 13. Per the germline V gene, CDR1 is MNHEY and CDR2 is SVGEGT. The CDR3 sequence: CASAWDRGLAGSTGELFF. The CDR3 DNA sequence: TGTGCCAGCGCCTGGGACAGGGGACTAGCGGGATCCACCGGGGAGCTGTTTTTT.

This clonotype was detected ten times or more. The J gene is TRBJ2-3, the V gene TRBV6-6; no clear D gene. From germline, CDR1 is MNHNY and CDR2 SVGAGI (reference sequence). Trimming cost V 8 bases and J 5 bases, with 5 bases left between them. This CDR3 is built from 10 residues. The CDR3: CASLGDTQYF. CDR3 bases: TGTGCCAGCTTGGGAGATACGCAGTATTTT.

This clonotype was picked up a small number of times. The CDR3 DNA follows: TGTGCCAGCAGCTTAGTCTACGGCTCCTATAATTCACCCCTCCACTTT. As protein: CASSLVYGSYNSPLHF. This rearrangement joins TRBV7-2 to TRBJ1-6; D not certain. Germline V gene lookup returns CDR1 SGHTA and CDR2 FQGNSA. V was clipped by 1 base and J by 0 bases, with 7 bases between them. The CDR3 sequence is 16 residues long.

This clonotype turned up a few times. The V gene is TRBV20-1, the J gene TRBJ2-1; D possibly corresponds to TRBD2 (5 bases). Trimming cost V 6 bases and J 0 bases, with 15 bases left between them. CDR3 length: 15 residues. The V gene's germline CDR1 is DFQATT and CDR2 SNEGSKA (reference sequence). CDR3 DNA sequence: TGCAGTGCAGAGAGAGCGGAAAGCTCCTACAATGAGCAGTTCTTC. As protein: CSAERAESSYNEQFF.

This chain joins TRBV27 and TRBJ2-7; D is possibly TRBD2 (5 bases). The CDR3 loop spans 15 amino acids. Trimming shortened V by 4 bases and J by 3 bases, and 16 bases separated the two germline ends. CDR1 and CDR2 (germline): MNHEY, SMNVEV (reference sequence). Here the CDR3 reads CASSSGLSESYEQYF. The CDR3 bases are TGTGCCAGCAGTTCTGGACTGTCTGAAAGCTACGAGCAGTACTTC.

The sample holds a few counts of this clonotype. This rearrangement joins TRBV12-3 or TRBV12-4 to TRBJ2-1; 10 bases map to TRBD2. The CDR3 spans 15 residues. Trimming took 3 bases from V and 7 from J; bases not matched to a gene: 6. CDR3 region: CASSFLGLASNEQFF. CDR3 DNA sequence: TGTGCCAGCAGTTTTTTGGGACTAGCGTCGAATGAGCAGTTCTTC.

This clonotype has a handful of counts. The chain joins TRBV28 to TRBJ2-7; TRBD1 matches at 8 bases. The CDR3 sequence is 14 residues long. In germline, CDR1 is MDHEN, CDR2 SYDVKM. V shed 6 bases and J 5 bases; nucleotides not matched to a gene: 9. CDR3 sequence reads: CASRMGDRKNEQYF. The CDR3 DNA follows: TGTGCCAGCAGAATGGGGGACAGGAAGAACGAGCAGTACTTC.